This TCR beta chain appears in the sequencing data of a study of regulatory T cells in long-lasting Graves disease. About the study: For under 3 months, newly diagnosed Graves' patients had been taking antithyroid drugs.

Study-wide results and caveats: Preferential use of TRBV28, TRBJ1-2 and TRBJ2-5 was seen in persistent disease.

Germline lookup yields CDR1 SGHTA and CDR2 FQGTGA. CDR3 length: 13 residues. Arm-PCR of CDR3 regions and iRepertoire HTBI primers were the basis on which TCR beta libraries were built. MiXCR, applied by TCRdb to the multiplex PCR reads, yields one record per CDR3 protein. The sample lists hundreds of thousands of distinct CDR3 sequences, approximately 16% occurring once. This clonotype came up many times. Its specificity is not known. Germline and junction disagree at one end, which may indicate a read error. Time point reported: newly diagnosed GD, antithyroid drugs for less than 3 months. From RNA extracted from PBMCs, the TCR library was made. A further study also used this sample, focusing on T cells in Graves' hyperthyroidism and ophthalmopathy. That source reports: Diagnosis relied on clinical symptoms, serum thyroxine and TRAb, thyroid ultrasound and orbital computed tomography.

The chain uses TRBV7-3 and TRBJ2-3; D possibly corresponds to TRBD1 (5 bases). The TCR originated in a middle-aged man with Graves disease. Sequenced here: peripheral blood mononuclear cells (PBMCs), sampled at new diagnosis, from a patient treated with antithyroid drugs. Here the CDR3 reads CASSLIHRDTQYF. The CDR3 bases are TGTGCCAGCAGTTTAATACACAGGGATACGCAGTATTTT.